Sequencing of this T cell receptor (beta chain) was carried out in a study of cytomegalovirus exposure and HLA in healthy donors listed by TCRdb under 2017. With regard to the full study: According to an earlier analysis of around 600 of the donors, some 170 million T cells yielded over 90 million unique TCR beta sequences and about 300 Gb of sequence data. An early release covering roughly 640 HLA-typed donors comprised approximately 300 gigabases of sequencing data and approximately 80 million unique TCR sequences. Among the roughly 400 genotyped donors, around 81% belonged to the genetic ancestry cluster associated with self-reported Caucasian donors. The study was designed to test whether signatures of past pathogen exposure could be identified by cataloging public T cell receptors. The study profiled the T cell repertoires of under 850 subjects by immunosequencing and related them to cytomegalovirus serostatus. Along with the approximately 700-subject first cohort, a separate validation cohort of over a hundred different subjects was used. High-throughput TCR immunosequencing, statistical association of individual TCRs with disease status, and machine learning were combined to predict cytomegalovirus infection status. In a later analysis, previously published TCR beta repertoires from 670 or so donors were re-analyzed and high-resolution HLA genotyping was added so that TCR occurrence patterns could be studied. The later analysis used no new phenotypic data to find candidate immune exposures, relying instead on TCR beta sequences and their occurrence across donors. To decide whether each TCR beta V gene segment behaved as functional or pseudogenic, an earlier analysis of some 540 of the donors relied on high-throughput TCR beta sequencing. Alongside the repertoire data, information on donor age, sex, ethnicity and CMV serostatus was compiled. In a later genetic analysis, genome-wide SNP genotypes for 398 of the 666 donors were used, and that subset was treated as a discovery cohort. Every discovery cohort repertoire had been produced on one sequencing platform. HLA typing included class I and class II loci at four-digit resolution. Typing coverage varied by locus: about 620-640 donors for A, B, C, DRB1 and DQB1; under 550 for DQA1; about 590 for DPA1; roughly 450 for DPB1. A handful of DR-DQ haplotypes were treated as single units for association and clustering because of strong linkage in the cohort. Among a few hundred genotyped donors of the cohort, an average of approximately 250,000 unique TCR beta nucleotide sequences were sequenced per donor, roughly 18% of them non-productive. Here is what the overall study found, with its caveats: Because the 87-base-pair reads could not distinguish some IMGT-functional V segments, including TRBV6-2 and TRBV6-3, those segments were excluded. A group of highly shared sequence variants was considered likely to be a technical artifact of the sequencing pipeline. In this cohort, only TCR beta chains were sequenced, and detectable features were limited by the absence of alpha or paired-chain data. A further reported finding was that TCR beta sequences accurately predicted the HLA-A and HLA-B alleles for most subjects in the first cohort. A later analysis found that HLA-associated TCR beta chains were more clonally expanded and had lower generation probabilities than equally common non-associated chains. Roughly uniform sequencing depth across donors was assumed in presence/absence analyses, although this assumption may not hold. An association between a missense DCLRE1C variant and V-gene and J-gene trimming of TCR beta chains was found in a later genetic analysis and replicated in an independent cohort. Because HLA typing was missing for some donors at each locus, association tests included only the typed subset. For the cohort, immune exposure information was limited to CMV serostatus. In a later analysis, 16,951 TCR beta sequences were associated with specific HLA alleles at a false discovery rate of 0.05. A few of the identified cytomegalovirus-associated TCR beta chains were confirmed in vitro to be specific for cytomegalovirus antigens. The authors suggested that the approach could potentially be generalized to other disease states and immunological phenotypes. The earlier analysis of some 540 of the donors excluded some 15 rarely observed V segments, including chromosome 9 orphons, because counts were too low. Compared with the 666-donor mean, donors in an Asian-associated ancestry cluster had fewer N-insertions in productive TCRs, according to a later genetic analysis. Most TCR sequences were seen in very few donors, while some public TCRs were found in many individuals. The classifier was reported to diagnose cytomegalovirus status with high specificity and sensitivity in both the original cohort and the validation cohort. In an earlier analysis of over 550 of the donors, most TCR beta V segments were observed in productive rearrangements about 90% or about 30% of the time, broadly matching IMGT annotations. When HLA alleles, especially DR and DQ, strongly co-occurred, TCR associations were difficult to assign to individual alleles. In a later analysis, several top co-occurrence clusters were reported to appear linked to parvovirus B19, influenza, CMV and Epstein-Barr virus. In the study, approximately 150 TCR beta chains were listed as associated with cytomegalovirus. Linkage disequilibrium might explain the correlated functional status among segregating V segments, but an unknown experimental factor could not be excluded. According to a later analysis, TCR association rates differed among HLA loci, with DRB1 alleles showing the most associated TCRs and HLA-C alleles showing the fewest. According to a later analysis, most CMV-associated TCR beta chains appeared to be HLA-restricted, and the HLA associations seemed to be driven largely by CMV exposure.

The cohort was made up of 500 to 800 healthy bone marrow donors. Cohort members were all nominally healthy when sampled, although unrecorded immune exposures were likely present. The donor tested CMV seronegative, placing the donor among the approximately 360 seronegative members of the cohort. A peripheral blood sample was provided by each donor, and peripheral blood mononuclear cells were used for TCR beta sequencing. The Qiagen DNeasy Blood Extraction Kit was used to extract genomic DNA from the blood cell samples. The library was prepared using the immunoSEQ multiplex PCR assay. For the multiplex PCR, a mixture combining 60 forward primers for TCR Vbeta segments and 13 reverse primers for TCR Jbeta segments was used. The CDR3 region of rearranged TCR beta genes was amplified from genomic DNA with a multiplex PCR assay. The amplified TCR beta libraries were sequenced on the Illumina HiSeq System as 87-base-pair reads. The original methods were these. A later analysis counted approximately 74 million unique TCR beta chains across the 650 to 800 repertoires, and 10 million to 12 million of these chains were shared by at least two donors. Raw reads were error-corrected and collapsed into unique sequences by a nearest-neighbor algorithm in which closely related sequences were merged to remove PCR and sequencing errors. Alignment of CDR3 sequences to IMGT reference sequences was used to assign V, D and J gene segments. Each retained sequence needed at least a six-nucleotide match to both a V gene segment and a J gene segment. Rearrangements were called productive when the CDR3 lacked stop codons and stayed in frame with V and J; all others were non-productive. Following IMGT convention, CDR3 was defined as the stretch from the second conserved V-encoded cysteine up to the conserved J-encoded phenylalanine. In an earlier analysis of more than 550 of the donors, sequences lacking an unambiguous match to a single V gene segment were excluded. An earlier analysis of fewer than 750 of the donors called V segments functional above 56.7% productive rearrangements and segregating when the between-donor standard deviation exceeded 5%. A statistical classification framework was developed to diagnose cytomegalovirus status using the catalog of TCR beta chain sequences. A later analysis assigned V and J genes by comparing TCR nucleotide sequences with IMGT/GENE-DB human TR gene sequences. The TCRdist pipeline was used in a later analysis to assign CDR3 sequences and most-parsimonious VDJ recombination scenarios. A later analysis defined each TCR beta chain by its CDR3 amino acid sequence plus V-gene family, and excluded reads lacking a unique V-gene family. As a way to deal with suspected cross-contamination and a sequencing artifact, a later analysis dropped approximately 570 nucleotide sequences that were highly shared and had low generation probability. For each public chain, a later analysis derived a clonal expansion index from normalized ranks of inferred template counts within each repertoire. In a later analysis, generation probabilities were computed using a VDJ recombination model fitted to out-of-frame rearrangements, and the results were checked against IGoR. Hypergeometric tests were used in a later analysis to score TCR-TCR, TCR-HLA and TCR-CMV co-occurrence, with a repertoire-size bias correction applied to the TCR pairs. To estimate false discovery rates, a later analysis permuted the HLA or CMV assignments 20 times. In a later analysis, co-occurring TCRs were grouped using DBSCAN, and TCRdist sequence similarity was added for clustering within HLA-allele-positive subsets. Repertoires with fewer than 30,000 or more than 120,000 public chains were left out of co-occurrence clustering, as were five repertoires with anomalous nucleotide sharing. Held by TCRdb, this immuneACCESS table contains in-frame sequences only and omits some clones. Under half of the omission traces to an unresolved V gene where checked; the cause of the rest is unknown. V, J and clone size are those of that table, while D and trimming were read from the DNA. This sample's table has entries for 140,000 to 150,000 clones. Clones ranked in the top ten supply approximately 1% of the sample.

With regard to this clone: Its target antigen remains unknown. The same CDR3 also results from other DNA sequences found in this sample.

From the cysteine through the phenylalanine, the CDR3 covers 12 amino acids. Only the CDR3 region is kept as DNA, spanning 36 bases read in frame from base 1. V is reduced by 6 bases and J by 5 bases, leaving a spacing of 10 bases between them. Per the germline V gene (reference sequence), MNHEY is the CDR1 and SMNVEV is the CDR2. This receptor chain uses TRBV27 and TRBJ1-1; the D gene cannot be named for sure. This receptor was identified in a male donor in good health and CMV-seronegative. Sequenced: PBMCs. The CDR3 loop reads CASSPGGTEAFF. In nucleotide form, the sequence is TGTGCCAGCAGCCCCGGCGGAACTGAAGCTTTCTTT.